This T cell receptor (beta chain) was observed in a study of blood T cells in healthy people across ages. For the second PCR, which ran for roughly 6 to 11 cycles, a sample-barcoded 5' primer and a J-beta primer mix were used. TCRdb re-derived calls from the 5' RACE reads in MiXCR, one entry per CDR3 protein. This sample has about 1.8 million distinct CDR3 sequences; 49% occur once, and the top ten carry around 2.1%. This CDR3 has 17 residues. Between the trimmed V and J ends, which lost 3 bases and 4 bases, there was a span of 20 bases. Germline V gives CDR1 MDHEN, CDR2 SYDVKM. Sequencing was carried out using blood. V and J are TRBV28 and TRBJ2-3; D might be TRBD2 (6 bases). The source of this sequence is a woman aged 40 to 50 in good health. The CDR3 DNA is TGTGCCAGCAGTTTTACGGGGGAGAGGGACCAAGCAGATACGCAGTATTTT. It codes for CASSFTGERDQADTQYF.